A selection of T cell receptor beta chains follows, all from one sample in a study of shared clonotypes between healthy human individuals. The data were produced by immunoSEQ multiplex PCR, yet TCRdb's version contains in-frame clones alone and is incomplete. The sample consists of millions of clones, around 94% of them appearing once. Sequencing input: naive CD4+ T cells sorted from blood. These receptors all stem from a man between 18 and 35 years old in good health. The CDR3 runs from the conserved cysteine through the conserved F or W. The D gene is left open where the match is weak. Some rows have no size entry. The others give once, few or many, or a class for an expanded clone.

>TRBJ1-2|TRBV7-3|once|NA
CASSLSAAQDYGYTF
TGTGCCAGCAGCTTAAGTGCAGCCCAGGACTATGGCTACACCTTC
>TRBJ1-5|TRBV6-1|NA|TRBD1
CASSTRDRANQPQHF
TGTGCCAGCAGTACACGGGACAGGGCGAATCAGCCCCAGCATTTT
>TRBJ2-3|TRBV7-2|NA|NA
CASSLAGTSTDTQYF
TGTGCCAGCAGCTTAGCGGGCACTAGCACAGATACGCAGTATTTT
>TRBJ2-7|TRBV30|NA|TRBD1
CAWSTKTPPQTGAYEQYF
TGTGCCTGGAGTACTAAAACACCCCCACAGACAGGGGCCTACGAGCAGTACTTC
>TRBJ1-4|TRBV4-3|NA|NA
CASGYTGNREKLFF
TGCGCCAGCGGTTATACAGGGAACCGAGAAAAACTGTTTTTT
>TRBJ1-5|TRBV19|NA|NA
CASRQGYSNQPQHF
TGTGCCAGTAGGCAAGGTTATAGCAATCAGCCCCAGCATTTT
>TRBJ1-1|TRBV29-1|few|NA
CSVHRMGRATEAFF
TGCAGCGTCCACCGTATGGGGCGCGCCACTGAAGCTTTCTTT
>TRBJ2-7|TRBV6-6|NA|NA
CASIKQGGEQYF
TGTGCCAGCATCAAGCAGGGCGGCGAGCAGTACTTC
>TRBJ1-5|TRBV6-5|NA|NA
CASRRGSANQPQHF
TGTGCCAGCAGGCGGGGGAGTGCCAATCAGCCCCAGCATTTT
>TRBJ1-2|TRBV15|NA|NA
CATSRVGLGKANYGYTF
TGTGCCACCAGCAGAGTGGGACTCGGGAAAGCTAACTATGGCTACACCTTC
>TRBJ2-1|TRBV7-7|NA|TRBD2
CASSPLSGTNSLNEQFF
TGTGCTAGCAGCCCATTAAGCGGGACTAATTCCCTAAATGAGCAGTTCTTC
>TRBJ1-1|TRBV18|few|NA
CASSEISNTEAFF
TGTGCCAGCTCAGAAATATCGAACACTGAAGCTTTCTTT
>TRBJ1-1|TRBV5-1|NA|NA
CASSLAGEIGTEAFF
TGCGCCAGCAGCTTGGCCGGGGAAATTGGCACTGAAGCTTTCTTT
>TRBJ1-2|TRBV29-1|NA|NA
CSVVMSVGYGYTF
TGCAGCGTTGTCATGTCGGTGGGCTATGGCTACACCTTC
>TRBJ1-1|TRBV6-6|NA|NA
CASSYSQPKNTEAFF
TGTGCCAGCAGTTACTCACAGCCAAAGAACACTGAAGCTTTCTTT
>TRBJ1-6|TRBV30|NA|NA
CAWSVLGGPPRSPLHF
TGTGCCTGGAGTGTACTAGGGGGACCGCCGCGCTCACCCCTCCACTTT
>TRBJ2-5|TRBV28|NA|NA
CASIAAETQYF
TGTGCCAGCATTGCGGCGGAGACCCAGTACTTC
>TRBJ2-1|TRBV19|NA|TRBD2
CASGGGAGAYNEQFF
TGTGCCAGTGGGGGGGGAGCGGGAGCCTACAATGAGCAGTTCTTC
>TRBJ2-7|TRBV7-2|NA|NA
CASSLVVGVSSYEQYF
TGTGCCAGCAGCTTAGTTGTTGGGGTAAGCTCCTACGAGCAGTACTTC
>TRBJ1-3|TRBV5-1|NA|NA
CASSSQGNTIYF
TGCGCCAGCAGCTCACAGGGAAACACCATATATTTT
>TRBJ1-2|TRBV28|NA|NA
CASSLTGTSGYTF
TGTGCCAGCAGTCTCACAGGTACGAGTGGCTACACCTTC
>TRBJ2-7|TRBV9|NA|NA
CASSVASGVYSYEQYF
TGTGCCAGCAGCGTAGCGAGCGGTGTGTACTCCTACGAGCAGTACTTC
>TRBJ2-2|TRBV9|NA|NA
CASSVTTNTGELFF
TGTGCCAGCAGCGTAACCACTAACACCGGGGAGCTGTTTTTT
>TRBJ2-7|TRBV5-1|NA|NA
CASSLPNSYEQYF
TGCGCCAGCAGCTTGCCGAACTCCTACGAGCAGTACTTC
>TRBJ1-2|TRBV30|NA|NA
CAWSDANYGYTF
TGTGCCTGGAGCGATGCTAACTATGGCTACACCTTC
>TRBJ2-5|TRBV10-2|once|NA
CATNVNLQETQYF
TGCGCCACCAACGTTAATCTTCAAGAGACCCAGTACTTC
>TRBJ2-7|TRBV7-2|NA|TRBD1
CASSLDPGGGYEQYF
TGTGCCAGCAGCTTAGACCCAGGGGGCGGCTACGAGCAGTACTTC
>TRBJ2-7|TRBV9|once|NA
CASSVAPGARSYEQYF
TGTGCCAGCAGCGTAGCTCCGGGAGCGAGGTCCTACGAGCAGTACTTC
>TRBJ2-7|TRBV9|NA|NA
CASSLGTWAYEQYF
TGTGCCAGCAGCCTTGGGACCTGGGCCTACGAGCAGTACTTC
>TRBJ1-4|TRBV4-1|NA|NA
CASSQEILGRTGTSEKLFF
TGCGCCAGCAGCCAAGAAATTTTGGGGAGGACGGGGACAAGCGAAAAACTGTTTTTT
>TRBJ2-3|TRBV18|once|TRBD1
CASSPLGQGAGTQYF
TGTGCCAGCTCACCATTAGGACAGGGGGCCGGTACGCAGTATTTT